This TCR beta chain comes out of a study of STAT5B mutations in CD4+ large granular lymphocyte leukemia. Buffy coats from healthy blood donors served as controls. Here immunoSEQ multiplex PCR was the method, and the copy in TCRdb shows in-frame clones only, minus some. In the table there are approximately 24,000 clones, approximately 75% of which are singletons. The clonotype comes from a human donor in good health. Specimen: CD4+ T cells from blood buffy coats.

The CDR3 region is CASSPGTSGVGVETQYF. The CDR3 DNA sequence: TGTGCCAGCAGCCCGGGGACTAGCGGGGTCGGGGTGGAGACCCAGTACTTC. The chain combines TRBV7-9 with TRBJ2-5; 13 bases align to TRBD2. The V and J ends lost 5 bases and 5 bases, in that order; junction bases with no gene match: 11. This CDR3 is built from 17 residues. Germline values: CDR1 SEHNR, CDR2 FQNEAQ (reference sequence).